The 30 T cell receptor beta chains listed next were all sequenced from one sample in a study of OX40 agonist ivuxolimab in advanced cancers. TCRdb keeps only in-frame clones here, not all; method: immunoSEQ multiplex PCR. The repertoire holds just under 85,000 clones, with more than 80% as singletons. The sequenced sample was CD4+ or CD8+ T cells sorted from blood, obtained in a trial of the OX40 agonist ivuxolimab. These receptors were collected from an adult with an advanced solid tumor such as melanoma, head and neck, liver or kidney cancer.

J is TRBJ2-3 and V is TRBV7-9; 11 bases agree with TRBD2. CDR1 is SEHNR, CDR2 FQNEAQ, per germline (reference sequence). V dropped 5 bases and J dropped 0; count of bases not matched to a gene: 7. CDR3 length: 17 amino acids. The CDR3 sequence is CASSIRLAGSSTDTQYF. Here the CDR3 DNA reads TGTGCCAGCAGCATCAGACTAGCGGGGTCTAGCACAGATACGCAGTATTTT.

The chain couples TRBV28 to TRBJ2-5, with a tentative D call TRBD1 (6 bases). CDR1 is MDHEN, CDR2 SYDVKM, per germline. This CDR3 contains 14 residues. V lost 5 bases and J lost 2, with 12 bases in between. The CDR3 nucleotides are TGTGCCAGCAGTGGACAGCAATTTCAAGAGACCCAGTACTTC. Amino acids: CASSGQQFQETQYF.

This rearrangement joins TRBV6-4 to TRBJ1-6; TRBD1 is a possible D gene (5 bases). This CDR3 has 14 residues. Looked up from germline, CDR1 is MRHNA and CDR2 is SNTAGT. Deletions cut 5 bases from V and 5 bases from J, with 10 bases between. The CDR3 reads CASSIQGNNSPLHF. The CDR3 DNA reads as TGTGCCAGCAGTATCCAGGGTAATAATTCACCCCTCCACTTT.

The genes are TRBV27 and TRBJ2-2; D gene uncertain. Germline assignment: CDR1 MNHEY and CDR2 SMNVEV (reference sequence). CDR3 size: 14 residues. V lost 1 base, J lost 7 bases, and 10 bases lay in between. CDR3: CASSLLGIGGELFF. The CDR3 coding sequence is TGTGCCAGCAGTTTATTAGGGATTGGCGGGGAGCTGTTTTTT.

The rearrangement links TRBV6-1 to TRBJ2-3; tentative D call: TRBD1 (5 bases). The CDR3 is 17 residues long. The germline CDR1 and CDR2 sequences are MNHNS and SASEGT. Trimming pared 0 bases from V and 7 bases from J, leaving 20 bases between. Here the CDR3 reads CASSEAGTTGLPYTQYF. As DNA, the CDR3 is TGTGCCAGCAGTGAAGCCGGAACTACAGGTCTCCCGTATACGCAGTATTTT.

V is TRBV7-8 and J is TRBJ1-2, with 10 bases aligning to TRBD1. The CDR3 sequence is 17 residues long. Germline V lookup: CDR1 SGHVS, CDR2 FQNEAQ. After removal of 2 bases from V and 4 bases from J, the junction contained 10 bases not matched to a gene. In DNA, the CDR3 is TGTGCCAGCAGCTTAACACCTGTTGGACAGGGGGTCTATGGCTACACCTTC. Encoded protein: CASSLTPVGQGVYGYTF.

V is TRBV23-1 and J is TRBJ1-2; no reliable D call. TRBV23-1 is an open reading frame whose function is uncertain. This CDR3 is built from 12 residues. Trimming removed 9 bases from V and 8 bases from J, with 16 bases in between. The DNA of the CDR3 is TGCGCCAGACCCGACCCCGCGACGGGCTACACCTTC. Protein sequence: CARPDPATGYTF.

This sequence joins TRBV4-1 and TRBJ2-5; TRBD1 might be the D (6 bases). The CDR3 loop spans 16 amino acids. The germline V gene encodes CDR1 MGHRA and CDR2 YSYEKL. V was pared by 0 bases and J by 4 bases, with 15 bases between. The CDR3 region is CASSQEVVRGRETQYF. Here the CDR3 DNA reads TGCGCCAGCAGCCAAGAGGTGGTCAGGGGCAGAGAGACCCAGTACTTC.

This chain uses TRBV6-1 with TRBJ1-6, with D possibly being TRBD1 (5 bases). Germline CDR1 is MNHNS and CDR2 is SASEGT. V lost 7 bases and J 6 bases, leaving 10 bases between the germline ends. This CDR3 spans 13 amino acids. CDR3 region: CASTGRGNSPLHF. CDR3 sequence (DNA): TGTGCCAGCACGGGGCGTGGTAATTCACCCCTCCACTTT.

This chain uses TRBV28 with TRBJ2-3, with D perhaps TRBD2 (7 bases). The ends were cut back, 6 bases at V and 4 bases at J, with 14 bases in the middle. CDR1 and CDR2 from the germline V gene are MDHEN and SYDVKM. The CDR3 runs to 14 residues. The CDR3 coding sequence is TGTGCCAGCAGAACCGGGGGGCCCCCAGATACGCAGTATTTT. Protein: CASRTGGPPDTQYF.

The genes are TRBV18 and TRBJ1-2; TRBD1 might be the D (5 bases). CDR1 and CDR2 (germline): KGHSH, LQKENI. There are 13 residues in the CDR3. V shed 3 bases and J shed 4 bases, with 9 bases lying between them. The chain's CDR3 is CASSPPGRYGYTF. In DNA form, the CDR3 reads TGTGCCAGCTCACCCCCAGGGCGCTATGGCTACACCTTC.

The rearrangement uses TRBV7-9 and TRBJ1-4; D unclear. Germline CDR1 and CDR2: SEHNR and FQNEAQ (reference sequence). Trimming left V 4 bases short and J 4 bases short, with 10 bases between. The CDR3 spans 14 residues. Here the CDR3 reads CASSSPDFNEKLFF. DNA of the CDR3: TGTGCCAGCAGCTCCCCGGACTTTAATGAAAAACTGTTTTTT. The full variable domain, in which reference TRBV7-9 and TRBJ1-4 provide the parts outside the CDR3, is DTGVSQNPRHKITKRGQNVTFRCDPISEHNRLYWYRQTLGQGPEFLTYFQNEAQLEKSRLLSDRFSAERPKGSFSTLEIQRTEQGDSAMYLCASSSPDFNEKLFFGSGTQLSVL.

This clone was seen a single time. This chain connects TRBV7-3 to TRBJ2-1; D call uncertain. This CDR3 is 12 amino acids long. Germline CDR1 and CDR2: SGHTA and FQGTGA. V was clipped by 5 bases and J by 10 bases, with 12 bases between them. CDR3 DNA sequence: TGTGCCAGCAGCCCCACGGGTAGCGAGCAGTTCTTC. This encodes CASSPTGSEQFF.

The CDR3 loop reads CASSMVRGTNYGYTF. CDR3 nucleotides: TGTGCCAGTAGTATGGTCAGGGGGACTAACTATGGCTACACCTTC. The gene calls are TRBV19 and TRBJ1-2; 7 bases are a match to TRBD1. The length of the CDR3 is 15 residues. The J segment lost 0 bases and the V segment lost 3 bases, leaving 4 bases of the junction unmatched. The germline gives CDR1 LNHDA, CDR2 SQIVND (reference sequence).

Here the CDR3 DNA reads TGCGCCAGCAGCTTGGGGCCAGGAAATCAGCCCCAGCATTTT. Translating gives CASSLGPGNQPQHF. The chain combines TRBV5-1 with TRBJ1-5; the D is unclear. The germline CDR1 and CDR2 sequences are SGHRS and YFSETQ. CDR3 length: 14 amino acids. V lost 0 bases to trimming and J lost 4 bases, with 8 bases between them.

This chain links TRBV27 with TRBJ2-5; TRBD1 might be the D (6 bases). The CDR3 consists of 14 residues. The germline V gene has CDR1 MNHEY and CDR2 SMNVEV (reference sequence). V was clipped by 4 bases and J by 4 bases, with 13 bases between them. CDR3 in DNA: TGTGCCAGCAGTTGGGGGCGCCCCGGAGAGACCCAGTACTTC. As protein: CASSWGRPGETQYF.

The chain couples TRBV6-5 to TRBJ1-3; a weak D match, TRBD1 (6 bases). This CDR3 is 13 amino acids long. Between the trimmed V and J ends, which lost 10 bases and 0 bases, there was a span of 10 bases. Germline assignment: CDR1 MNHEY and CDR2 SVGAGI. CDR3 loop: CATSRGSGNTIYF. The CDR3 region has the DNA TGTGCCACGTCCAGGGGCTCTGGAAACACCATATATTTT.

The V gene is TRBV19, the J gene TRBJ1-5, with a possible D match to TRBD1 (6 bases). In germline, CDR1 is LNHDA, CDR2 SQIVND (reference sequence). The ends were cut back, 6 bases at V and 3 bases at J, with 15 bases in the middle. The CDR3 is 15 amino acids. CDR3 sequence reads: CASSQNRADNQPQHF. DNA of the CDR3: TGTGCCAGTAGCCAAAACAGGGCGGACAATCAGCCCCAGCATTTT.

CDR3 coding DNA: TGTGCCAGCAGCTTAGCATACCGTCAGCGGGTGGCCTACAATGAGCAGTTCTTC. This codes for CASSLAYRQRVAYNEQFF. The chain employs TRBV7-2 and TRBJ2-1; weak D call: TRBD2 (6 bases). The CDR3 runs to 18 residues. V gave up 0 bases and J gave up 2 bases, with 17 bases separating them. CDR1 SGHTA and CDR2 FQGNSA come from the germline V gene.

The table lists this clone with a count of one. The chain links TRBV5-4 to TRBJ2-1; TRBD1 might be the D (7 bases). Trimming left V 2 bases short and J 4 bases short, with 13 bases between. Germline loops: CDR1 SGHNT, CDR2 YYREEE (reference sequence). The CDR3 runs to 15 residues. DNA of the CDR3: TGTGCCAGCAGCTTTGGAGGGGGCGAGTACAATGAGCAGTTCTTC. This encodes CASSFGGGEYNEQFF.

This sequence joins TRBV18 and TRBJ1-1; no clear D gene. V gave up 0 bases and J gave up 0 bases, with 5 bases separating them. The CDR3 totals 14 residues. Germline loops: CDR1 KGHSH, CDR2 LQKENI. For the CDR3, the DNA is TGTGCCAGCTCACCACCGAGTGTGAACACTGAAGCTTTCTTT. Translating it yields CASSPPSVNTEAFF.

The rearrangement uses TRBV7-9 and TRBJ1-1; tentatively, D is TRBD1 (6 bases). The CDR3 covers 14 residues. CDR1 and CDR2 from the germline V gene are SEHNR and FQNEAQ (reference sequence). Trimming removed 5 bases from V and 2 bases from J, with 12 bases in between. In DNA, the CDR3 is TGTGCCAGCAGCCTGACAGGAGACAACACTGAAGCTTTCTTT. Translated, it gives CASSLTGDNTEAFF.

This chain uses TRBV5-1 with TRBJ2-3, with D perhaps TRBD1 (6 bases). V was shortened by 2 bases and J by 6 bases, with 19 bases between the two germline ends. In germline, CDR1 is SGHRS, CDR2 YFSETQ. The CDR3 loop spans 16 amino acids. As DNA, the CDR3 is TGCGCCAGCAGCTTTACAGGGCCCCCCCCCACGGATACGCAGTATTTT. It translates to CASSFTGPPPTDTQYF.

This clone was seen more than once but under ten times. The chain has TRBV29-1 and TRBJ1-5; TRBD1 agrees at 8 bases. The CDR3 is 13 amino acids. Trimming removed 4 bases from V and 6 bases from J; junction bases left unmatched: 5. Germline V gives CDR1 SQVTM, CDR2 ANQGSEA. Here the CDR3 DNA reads TGCAGCGTTGGGCAGGGGGCATTTCAGCCCCAGCATTTT. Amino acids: CSVGQGAFQPQHF.

The CDR3 sequence is CASSAEYSNQPQHF. Here the CDR3 DNA reads TGTGCCAGCTCCGCCGAGTATAGCAATCAGCCCCAGCATTTT. V and J are TRBV6-5 and TRBJ1-5; D remains ambiguous. This CDR3 has 14 residues. CDR1 MNHEY and CDR2 SVGAGI come from the germline V gene. V lost 8 bases and J lost 0, with 11 bases in between.

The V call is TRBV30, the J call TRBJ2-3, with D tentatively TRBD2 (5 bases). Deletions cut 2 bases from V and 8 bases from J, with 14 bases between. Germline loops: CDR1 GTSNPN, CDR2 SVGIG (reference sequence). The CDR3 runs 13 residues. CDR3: CAWSSRGSLTQYF. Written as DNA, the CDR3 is TGTGCCTGGAGTTCTCGGGGAAGTCTTACGCAGTATTTT.

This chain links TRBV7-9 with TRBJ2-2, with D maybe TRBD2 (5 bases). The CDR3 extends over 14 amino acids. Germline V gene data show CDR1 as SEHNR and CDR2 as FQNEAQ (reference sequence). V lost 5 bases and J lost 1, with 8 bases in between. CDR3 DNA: TGTGCCAGCAGCGTCCGGGGGAACACCGGGGAGCTGTTTTTT. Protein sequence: CASSVRGNTGELFF.

CDR3 sequence (DNA): TGTGCCAGCAGTCCGGGACCGGGCGGAGAGACCCAGTACTTC. Translation: CASSPGPGGETQYF. The gene calls are TRBV28 and TRBJ2-5; the D call may be TRBD1 or TRBD2 (5 bases each). CDR1 and CDR2 (germline): MDHEN, SYDVKM. V lost 5 bases, J lost 4 bases, and 14 bases lay in between. CDR3 length: 14 amino acids. Full variable domain (missing parts from reference TRBV28 and TRBJ2-5): DVKVTQSSRYLVKRTGEKVFLECVQDMDHENMFWYRQDPGLGLRLIYFSYDVKMKEKGDIPEGYSVSREKKERFSLILESASTNQTSMYLCASSPGPGGETQYFGPGTRLLVL.

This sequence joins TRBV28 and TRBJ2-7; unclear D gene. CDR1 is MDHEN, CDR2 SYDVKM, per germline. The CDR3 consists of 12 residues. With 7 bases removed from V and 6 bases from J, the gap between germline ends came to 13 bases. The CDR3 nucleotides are TGTGCCAGCATCATGCGCCCGGGCGAGCAGTACTTC. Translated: CASIMRPGEQYF.

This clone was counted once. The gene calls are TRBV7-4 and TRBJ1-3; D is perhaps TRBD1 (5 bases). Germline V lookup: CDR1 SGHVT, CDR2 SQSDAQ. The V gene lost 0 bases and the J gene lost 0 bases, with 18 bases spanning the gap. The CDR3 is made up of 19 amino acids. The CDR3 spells CASSLASGAALSSGNTIYF. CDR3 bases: TGTGCCAGCAGCTTAGCTTCTGGGGCCGCCCTTTCCTCTGGAAACACCATATATTTT.